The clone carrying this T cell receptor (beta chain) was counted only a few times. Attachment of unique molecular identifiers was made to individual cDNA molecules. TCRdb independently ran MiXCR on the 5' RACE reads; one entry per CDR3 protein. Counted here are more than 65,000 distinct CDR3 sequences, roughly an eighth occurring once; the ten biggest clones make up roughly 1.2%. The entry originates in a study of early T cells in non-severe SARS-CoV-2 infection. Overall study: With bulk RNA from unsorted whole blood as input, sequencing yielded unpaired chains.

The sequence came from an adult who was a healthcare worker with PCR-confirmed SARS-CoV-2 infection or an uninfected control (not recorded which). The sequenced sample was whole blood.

CDR3: CASSSRTVQPQHF. CDR3 in DNA: TGTGCCAGCAGCTCCCGGACAGTCCAGCCCCAGCATTTT. The V and J genes are TRBV7-8 and TRBJ1-5; maybe TRBD1 (6 bases). CDR3 size: 13 residues. The V end lost 4 bases, the J end lost 7 bases, and 11 bases lay between the germline ends. Germline CDR1 is SGHVS and CDR2 is FQNEAQ.